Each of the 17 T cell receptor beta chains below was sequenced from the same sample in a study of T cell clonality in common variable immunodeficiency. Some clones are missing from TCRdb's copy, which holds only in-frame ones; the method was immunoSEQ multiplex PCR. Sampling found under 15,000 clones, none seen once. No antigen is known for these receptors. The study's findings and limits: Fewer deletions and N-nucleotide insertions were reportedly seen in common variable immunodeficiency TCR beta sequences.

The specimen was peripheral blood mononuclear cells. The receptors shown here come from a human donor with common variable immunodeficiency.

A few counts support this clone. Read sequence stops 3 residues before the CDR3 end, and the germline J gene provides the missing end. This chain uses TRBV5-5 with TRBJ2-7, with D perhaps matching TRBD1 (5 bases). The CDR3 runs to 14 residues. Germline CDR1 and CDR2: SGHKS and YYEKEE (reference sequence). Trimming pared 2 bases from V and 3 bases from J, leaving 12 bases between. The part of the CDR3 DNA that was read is TGTGCCAGCAGCTTAATTCAGGGAAACTACGAG. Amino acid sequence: CASSLIQGNYE. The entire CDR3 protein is CASSLIQGNYEQYF. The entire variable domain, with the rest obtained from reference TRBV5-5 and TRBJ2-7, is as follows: DAGVTQSPTHLIKTRGQQVTLRCSPISGHKSVSWYQQVLGQGPQFIFQYYEKEERGRGNFPDRFSARQFPNYSSELNVNALLLGDSALYLCASSLIQGNYEQYFGPGTRLTVT.

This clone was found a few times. The DNA read from the CDR3 is TGTGCCAGCAGCACGACAGAGATCTATGGC. This encodes CASSTTEIYG. The whole CDR3 sequence is CASSTTEIYGYTF. The chain employs TRBV11-2 and TRBJ1-2, with a weak D call TRBD1 (5 bases). With the read ending 3 residues before the CDR3 end, the germline J gene is used to fill in that end. This CDR3 contains 13 residues. V lost 5 bases and J lost 4, with 11 bases in between. The V gene's germline CDR1 is SGHAT and CDR2 FQNNGV.

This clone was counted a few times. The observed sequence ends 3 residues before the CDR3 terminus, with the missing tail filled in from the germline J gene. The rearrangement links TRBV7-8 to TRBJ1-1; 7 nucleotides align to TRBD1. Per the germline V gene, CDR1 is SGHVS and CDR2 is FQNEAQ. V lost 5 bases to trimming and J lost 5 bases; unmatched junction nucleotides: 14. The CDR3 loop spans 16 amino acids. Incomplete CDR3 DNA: TGTGCCAGCAGCCCAGCCTACAGGGGATTGGGAACTGAA. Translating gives CASSPAYRGLGTE. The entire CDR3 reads CASSPAYRGLGTEAFF. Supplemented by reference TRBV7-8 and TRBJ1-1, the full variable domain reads GAGVSQSPRYKVAKRGQDVALRCDPISGHVSLFWYQQALGQGPEFLTYFQNEAQLDKSGLPSDRFFAERPEGSVSTLKIQRTQQEDSAVYLCASSPAYRGLGTEAFFGQGTRLTVV.

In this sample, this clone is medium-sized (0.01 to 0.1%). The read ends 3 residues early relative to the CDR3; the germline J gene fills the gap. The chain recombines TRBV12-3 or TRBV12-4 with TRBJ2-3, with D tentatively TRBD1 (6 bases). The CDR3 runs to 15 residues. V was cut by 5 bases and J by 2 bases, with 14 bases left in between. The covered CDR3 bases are TGTGCCAGCAGTCGCTGGACAGACTCCACAGATACG. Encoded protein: CASSRWTDSTDT. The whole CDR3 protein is CASSRWTDSTDTQYF.

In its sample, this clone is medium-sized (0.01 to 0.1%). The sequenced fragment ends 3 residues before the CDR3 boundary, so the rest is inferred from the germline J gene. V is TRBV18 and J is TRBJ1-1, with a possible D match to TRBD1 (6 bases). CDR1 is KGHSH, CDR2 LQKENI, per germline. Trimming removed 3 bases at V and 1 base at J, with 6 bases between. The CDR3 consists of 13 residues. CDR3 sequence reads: CASSPTGNTEAFF. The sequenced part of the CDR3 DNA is TGTGCCAGCTCACCGACAGGGAACACTGAA.

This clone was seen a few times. The sequenced CDR3 bases are TGTGCCAGCAGTGAAGAGAATCACGGGGGGTCTGAAAAA. Translating it yields CASSEENHGGSEK. The whole CDR3 sequence is CASSEENHGGSEKLFF. This chain uses TRBV2 with TRBJ1-4; the D gene is possibly TRBD1 (5 bases). The missing CDR3 end, 3 residues past where the read stops, is filled in from the germline J gene. Trimming took off 1 base at V and 7 bases at J, with 16 bases between the two ends. Germline V gene sequence: CDR1 SNHLY, CDR2 FYNNEI. This CDR3 contains 16 residues.

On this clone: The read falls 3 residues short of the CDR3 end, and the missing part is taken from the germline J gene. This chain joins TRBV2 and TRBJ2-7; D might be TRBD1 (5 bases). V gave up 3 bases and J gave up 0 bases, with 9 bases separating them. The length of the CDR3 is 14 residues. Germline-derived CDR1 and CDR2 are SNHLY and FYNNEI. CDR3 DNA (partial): TGTGCCAGCAGTGATAACAGGTTCTCCTACGAG. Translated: CASSDNRFSYE. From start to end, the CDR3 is CASSDNRFSYEQYF.

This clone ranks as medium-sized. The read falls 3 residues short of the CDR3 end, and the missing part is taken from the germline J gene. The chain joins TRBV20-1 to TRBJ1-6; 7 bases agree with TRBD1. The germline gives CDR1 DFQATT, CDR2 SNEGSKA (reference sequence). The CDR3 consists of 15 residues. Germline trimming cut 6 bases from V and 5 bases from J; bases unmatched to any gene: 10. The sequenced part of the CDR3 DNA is TGCAGTGCCGACCCCCGGGACAGAGATAATTCACCC. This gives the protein CSADPRDRDNSP. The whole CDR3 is CSADPRDRDNSPLHF.

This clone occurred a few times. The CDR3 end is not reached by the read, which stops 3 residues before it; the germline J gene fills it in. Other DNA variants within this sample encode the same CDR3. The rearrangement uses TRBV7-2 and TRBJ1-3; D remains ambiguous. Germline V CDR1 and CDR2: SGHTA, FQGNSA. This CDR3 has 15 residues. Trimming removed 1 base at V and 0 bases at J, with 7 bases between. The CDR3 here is CASSLGAGSGNTIYF. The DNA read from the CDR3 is TGTGCCAGCAGCTTAGGGGCCGGCTCTGGAAACACC.

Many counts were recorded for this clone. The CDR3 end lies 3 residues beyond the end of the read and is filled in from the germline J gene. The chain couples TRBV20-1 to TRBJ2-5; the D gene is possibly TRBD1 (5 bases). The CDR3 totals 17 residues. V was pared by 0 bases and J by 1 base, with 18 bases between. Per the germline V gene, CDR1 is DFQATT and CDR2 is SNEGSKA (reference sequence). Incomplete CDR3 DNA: TGCAGTGCTAGAGATTTGACGGTGGGGCATTTCCAAGAGACC. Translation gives CSARDLTVGHFQET. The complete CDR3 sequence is CSARDLTVGHFQETQYF.

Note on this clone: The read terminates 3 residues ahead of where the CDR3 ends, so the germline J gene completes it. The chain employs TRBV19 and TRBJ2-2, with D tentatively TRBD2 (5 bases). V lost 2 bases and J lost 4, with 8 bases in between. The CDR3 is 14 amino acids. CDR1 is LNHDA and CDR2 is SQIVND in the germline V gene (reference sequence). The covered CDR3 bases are TGTGCCAGTAGTATAAGAGGGTTCACCGGGGAG. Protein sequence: CASSIRGFTGE. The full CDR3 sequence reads CASSIRGFTGELFF.

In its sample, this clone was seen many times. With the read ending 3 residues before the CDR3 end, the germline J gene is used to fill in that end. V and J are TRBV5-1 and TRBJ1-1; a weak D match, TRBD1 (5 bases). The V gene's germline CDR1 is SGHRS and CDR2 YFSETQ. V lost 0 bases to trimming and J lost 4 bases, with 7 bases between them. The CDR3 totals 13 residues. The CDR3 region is CASSLGGITEAFF. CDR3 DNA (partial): TGCGCCAGCAGCTTGGGGGGCATCACTGAA.

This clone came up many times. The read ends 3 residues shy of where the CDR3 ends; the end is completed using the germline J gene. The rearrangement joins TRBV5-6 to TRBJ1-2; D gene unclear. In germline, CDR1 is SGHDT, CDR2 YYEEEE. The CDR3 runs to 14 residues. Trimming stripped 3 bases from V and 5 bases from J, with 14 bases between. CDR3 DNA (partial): TGTGCCAGCAGCTCCCCGACGAGACTTTATGGC. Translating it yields CASSSPTRLYG. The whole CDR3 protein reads CASSSPTRLYGYTF.

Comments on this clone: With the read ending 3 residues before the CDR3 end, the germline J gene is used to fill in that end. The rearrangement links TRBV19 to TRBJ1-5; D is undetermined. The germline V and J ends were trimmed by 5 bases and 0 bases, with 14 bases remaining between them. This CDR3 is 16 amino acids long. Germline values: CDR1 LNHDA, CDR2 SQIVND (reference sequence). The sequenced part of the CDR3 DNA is TGTGCCAGTAGTCCTCCTGAAGGTTATAGCAATCAGCCC. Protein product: CASSPPEGYSNQP. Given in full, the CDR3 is CASSPPEGYSNQPQHF.

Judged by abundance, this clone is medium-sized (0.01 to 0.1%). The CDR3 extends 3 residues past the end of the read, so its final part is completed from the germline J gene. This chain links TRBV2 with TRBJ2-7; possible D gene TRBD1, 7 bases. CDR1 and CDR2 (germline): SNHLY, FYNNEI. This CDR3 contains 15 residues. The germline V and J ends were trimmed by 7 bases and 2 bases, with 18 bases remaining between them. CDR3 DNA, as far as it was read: TGTGCCAGCACCTTAGGAGGGGGCGGGACCTACGAG. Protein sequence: CASTLGGGGTYE. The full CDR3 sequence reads CASTLGGGGTYEQYF.

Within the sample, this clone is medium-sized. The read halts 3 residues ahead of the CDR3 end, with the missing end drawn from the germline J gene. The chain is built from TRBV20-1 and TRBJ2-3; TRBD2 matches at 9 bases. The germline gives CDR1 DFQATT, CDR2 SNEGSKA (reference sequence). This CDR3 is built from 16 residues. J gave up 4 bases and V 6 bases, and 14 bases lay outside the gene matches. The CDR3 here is CSAYGGGSGGADTQYF. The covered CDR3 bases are TGCAGTGCCTATGGCGGGGGTAGCGGGGGCGCAGATACG.

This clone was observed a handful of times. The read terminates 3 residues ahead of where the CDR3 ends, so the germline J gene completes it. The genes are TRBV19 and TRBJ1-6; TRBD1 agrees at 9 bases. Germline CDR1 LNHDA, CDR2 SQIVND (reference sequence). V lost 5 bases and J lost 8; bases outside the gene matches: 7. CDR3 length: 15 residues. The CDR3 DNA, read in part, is TGTGCCAGTAGTCTCACAGGGGGCGCGGATTCACCC. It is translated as CASSLTGGADSP. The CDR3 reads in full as CASSLTGGADSPLHF.